One and the same sample provided the 6 T cell receptor beta chains below, sequenced in a study of blood T cell repertoires in COVID-19. The assay was immunoSEQ multiplex PCR, and TCRdb's table has in-frame clones only and misses some. The sample shows fewer than 300,000 clones, more than 75% of them seen only once. Sequenced: peripheral blood. The receptors derive from a middle-aged man with COVID-19, enrolled during active disease.

The chain joins TRBV5-4 to TRBJ2-3, with 8 bases aligning to TRBD2. The CDR3 loop spans 16 amino acids. Germline assignment: CDR1 SGHNT and CDR2 YYREEE (reference sequence). Germline trimming cut 0 bases from V and 6 bases from J; bases unmatched to any gene: 9. For the CDR3, the DNA is TGTGCCAGCAGCTTGGTGCGCGGGGGGCCTGCGGATACGCAGTATTTT. Translating gives CASSLVRGGPADTQYF.

The chain carries TRBV4-2 and TRBJ2-4; a possible D gene is TRBD2 (7 bases). The CDR3 has 18 amino acids. V lost 0 bases and J 0 bases, leaving 15 bases between the germline ends. CDR1 is LGHNA and CDR2 is YNFKEQ in the germline V gene. The CDR3: CASSQEETRGLAKNIQYF. In DNA, the CDR3 is TGTGCCAGCAGCCAAGAAGAAACGCGGGGGCTAGCCAAAAACATTCAGTACTTC.

The V gene is TRBV19, the J gene TRBJ1-2; TRBD1 might be the D (6 bases). V lost 3 bases and J 0 bases, leaving 11 bases between the germline ends. The germline gives CDR1 LNHDA, CDR2 SQIVND (reference sequence). The CDR3 spans 15 residues. For the CDR3, the DNA is TGTGCCAGTAGTATCACAGGGACACCTAACTATGGCTACACCTTC. As protein: CASSITGTPNYGYTF.

V and J are TRBV7-8 and TRBJ1-5, with D unresolved. V was trimmed by 1 base and J by 2 bases, leaving 15 bases between them. Per germline, CDR1 SGHVS and CDR2 FQNEAQ. This CDR3 has 17 amino acids. CDR3 sequence reads: CASSLVAAVLGNQPQHF. DNA for the CDR3: TGTGCCAGCAGCTTAGTAGCTGCGGTGTTGGGCAATCAGCCCCAGCATTTT.

The V call is TRBV2, the J call TRBJ2-7; 7 positions match TRBD1. Germline CDR1 reads SNHLY; CDR2 reads FYNNEI. The junction had 11 bases not matched to a gene; V was cut back by 7 bases and J by 2 bases. The CDR3 runs 15 residues. CDR3 loop: CASTAGGQKTYEQYF. CDR3 nucleotides: TGTGCCAGCACCGCAGGGGGACAGAAAACCTACGAGCAGTACTTC. The full variable domain, completed using reference TRBV2 and TRBJ2-7, is EPEVTQTPSHQVTQMGQEVILRCVPISNHLYFYWYRQILGQKVEFLVSFYNNEISEKSEIFDDQFSVERPDGSNFTLKIRSTKLEDSAMYFCASTAGGQKTYEQYFGPGTRLTVT.

The CDR3 DNA reads as TGTGCCAGCAGCCTGGGGAGGGGGGACACCATATATTTT. Its protein is CASSLGRGDTIYF. The chain links TRBV11-2 to TRBJ1-3, with D possibly matching TRBD1 (6 bases). The V gene's germline CDR1 is SGHAT and CDR2 FQNNGV. The V end lost 5 bases, the J end lost 8 bases, and 13 bases lay between the germline ends. There are 13 residues in the CDR3.